Below, 16 T cell receptor beta chains from the same sample are listed, as sequenced in a study of T cells in Graves' hyperthyroidism and ophthalmopathy. It was RNA transcripts that yielded the amplified TCR beta CDR3 regions. RT-PCR in the first round (using the HTBI primer set) targeted the TCR CDR3. TCRdb ran MiXCR on the multiplex PCR reads and lists one entry per CDR3 protein. The repertoire consists of approximately 690,000 distinct CDR3 sequences, with more than 20% occurring once and the leading ten covering more than 30%. Sequencing was performed on blood. These receptors were collected from a young man with Graves' ophthalmopathy.

This clonotype has a count of ten or more. The J gene is TRBJ2-1, the V gene TRBV11-2, with D unclear. Germline values: CDR1 SGHAT, CDR2 FQNNGV. V lost 0 bases and J 8 bases, leaving 8 bases between the germline ends. CDR3 size: 13 residues. The CDR3 DNA reads TGTGCCAGCAGCTTAGAGGTCATTGATGAGCAGTTCTTC. Protein: CASSLEVIDEQFF.

The chain recombines TRBV20-1 with TRBJ2-4, with 7 bases identical to TRBD1. CDR1 DFQATT and CDR2 SNEGSKA come from the germline V gene (reference sequence). CDR3 length equals 15 residues. V lost 3 bases, J lost 1 base, and 6 bases stayed unmatched. The CDR3 protein is CSARQTGVAKNIQYF. The CDR3 nucleotides are TGCAGTGCTAGGCAAACAGGGGTGGCCAAAAACATTCAGTACTTC.

This clonotype was counted at least ten times. The CDR3: CAWSVHNTGELFF. DNA for the CDR3: TGTGCCTGGAGTGTACATAACACCGGGGAGCTGTTTTTT. V usage is TRBV30 and J usage is TRBJ2-2, with D unclear. This CDR3 contains 13 residues. V gave up 0 bases and J gave up 2 bases, with 4 bases separating them. Germline assignment: CDR1 GTSNPN and CDR2 SVGIG (reference sequence).

V and J are TRBV5-1 and TRBJ2-7; D gene ambiguous. Between the trimmed V and J ends, which lost 0 bases and 2 bases, there was a span of 15 bases. Germline V gene sequence: CDR1 SGHRS, CDR2 YFSETQ. This CDR3 region has 16 residues. CDR3 nucleotide sequence: TGCGCCAGCAGCTTGGAATCTTTTGTCCCGACCTACGAGCAGTACTTC. Translated, it gives CASSLESFVPTYEQYF.

This clonotype was counted only a few times. CDR3 bases: TGCAGTGCTAGGGGTTGGACTTCAGGCACAGATACGCAGTATTTT. This encodes CSARGWTSGTDTQYF. V is TRBV20-1 and J is TRBJ2-3, with TRBD2 as a possible D gene (5 bases). V was trimmed by 3 bases and J by 1 base, leaving 14 bases between them. The CDR3 length is 15 residues. Germline values: CDR1 DFQATT, CDR2 SNEGSKA (reference sequence).

Ten or more counts support this clonotype. The J gene is TRBJ2-7, the V gene TRBV3-1; maybe TRBD2 (5 bases). Trimming removed 1 base at V and 2 bases at J, with 12 bases between. The CDR3 length is 15 residues. The V gene's germline CDR1 is LGHDT and CDR2 YNNKEL (reference sequence). The CDR3 DNA sequence: TGTGCCAGCAGCCAAGGGCTAGGCGGGCCCTACGAGCAGTACTTC. Encoded protein: CASSQGLGGPYEQYF.

The table lists this clonotype with a few counts. The chain couples TRBV6-2 or TRBV6-3 to TRBJ2-1, with 8 bases aligning to TRBD1. V shed 4 bases and J 8 bases; nucleotides not matched to a gene: 7. This CDR3 comprises 14 residues. CDR1 and CDR2 (germline): MNHEY, SVGEGT. CDR3 DNA: TGTGCCAGCAGTTCCTGGACAGGGCTCGATGAGCAGTTCTTC. It specifies CASSSWTGLDEQFF.

This clonotype was observed a handful of times. The chain couples TRBV24-1 to TRBJ1-3, with D perhaps matching TRBD1 (6 bases). V lost 4 bases to trimming and J lost 3 bases, with 12 bases between them. Germline-derived CDR1 and CDR2 are KGHDR and SFDVKD. The CDR3 loop spans 15 amino acids. This CDR3 reads CATSEQGRIGNTIYF. The CDR3 DNA reads as TGTGCCACCAGTGAACAGGGTCGGATTGGAAACACCATATATTTT.

The V and J genes are TRBV27 and TRBJ2-7; the match to TRBD2 covers 8 bases. There are 14 residues in the CDR3. The germline gives CDR1 MNHEY, CDR2 SMNVEV (reference sequence). V shed 5 bases, J shed 3 bases, and the junction held 6 bases outside the gene matches. The CDR3 loop is CASSPGLALYEQYF. The CDR3 bases are TGTGCCAGCAGTCCTGGACTAGCCCTCTACGAGCAGTACTTC.

Points on this clonotype: One end of the junction is discordant with germline, which a read error may explain. The rearrangement joins TRBV2 to TRBJ2-7, with a weak D call TRBD2 (6 bases). The germline V gene has CDR1 SNHLY and CDR2 FYNNEI. The CDR3 extends over 14 amino acids. DNA of the CDR3: TGTGCCAGCTCACGGGAGTTTGTATCCTACAAGCAGTACTTC. It specifies CASSREFVSYKQYF.

The rearrangement links TRBV14 to TRBJ2-3; weak D call: TRBD1 (5 bases). Germline lookup yields CDR1 SGHDN and CDR2 FVKESK. V was trimmed by 6 bases and J by 1 base, leaving 17 bases between them. The CDR3 has 16 amino acids. The CDR3 loop reads CASSQSGPRRTDTQYF. The CDR3 DNA reads TGTGCCAGCAGTCAATCAGGGCCCCGTCGCACAGATACGCAGTATTTT.

This clonotype was observed many times. V usage is TRBV19 and J usage is TRBJ1-1, with 9 bases identical to TRBD1. The CDR3 contains 14 residues. The trim removed 3 bases at V and 2 bases at J, leaving 1 base unmatched. CDR1 LNHDA and CDR2 SQIVND come from the germline V gene (reference sequence). Here the CDR3 reads CASSMGQGNTEAFF. Written as DNA, the CDR3 is TGTGCCAGTAGTATGGGACAGGGAAACACTGAAGCTTTCTTT.

The chain employs TRBV14 and TRBJ2-7, with unresolved D. Trimming took off 0 bases at V and 5 bases at J, with 5 bases between the two ends. The germline gives CDR1 SGHDN, CDR2 FVKESK. This CDR3 region has 12 residues. CDR3 protein: CASSQEYNEQYF. The CDR3 DNA reads TGTGCCAGCAGCCAAGAGTATAACGAGCAGTACTTC. The full variable domain, in which reference TRBV14 and TRBJ2-7 provide the parts outside the CDR3, is EAGVTQFPSHSVIEKGQTVTLRCDPISGHDNLYWYRRVMGKEIKFLLHFVKESKQDESGMPNNRFLAERTGGTYSTLKVQPAELEDSGVYFCASSQEYNEQYFGPGTRLTVT.

This clonotype was observed a handful of times. This chain uses TRBV20-1 with TRBJ1-1; D is possibly TRBD1 (5 bases). The CDR3 is made up of 13 amino acids. Trimming removed 4 bases at V and 0 bases at J, with 9 bases between. Germline V gene data show CDR1 as DFQATT and CDR2 as SNEGSKA (reference sequence). Written as DNA, the CDR3 is TGCAGTGCTAACGGGGGGTTGAACACTGAAGCTTTCTTT. Residues: CSANGGLNTEAFF.

This clonotype appeared many times. CDR3 residues: CASSFPGSTDTQYF. The CDR3 DNA reads TGTGCCAGCAGCTTCCCGGGGAGCACAGATACGCAGTATTTT. The chain joins TRBV5-6 to TRBJ2-3; the D gene is possibly TRBD2 (5 bases). The CDR3 is 14 amino acids. CDR1 is SGHDT and CDR2 is YYEEEE in the germline V gene. Trimming took off 2 bases at V and 0 bases at J, with 7 bases between the two ends. The whole variable domain, remainder taken from reference TRBV5-6 and TRBJ2-3, is DAGVTQSPTHLIKTRGQQVTLRCSPKSGHDTVSWYQQALGQGPQFIFQYYEEEERQRGNFPDRFSGHQFPNYSSELNVNALLLGDSALYLCASSFPGSTDTQYFGPGTRLTVL.

Many counts were recorded for this clonotype. V and J are TRBV20-1 and TRBJ1-1; 7 bases are a match to TRBD1. J gave up 10 bases and V 0 bases, and 11 bases lay outside the gene matches. The V gene's germline CDR1 is DFQATT and CDR2 SNEGSKA (reference sequence). The CDR3 is 14 amino acids. The CDR3 DNA is TGCAGTGCTAGAGATCAAGTATTAAGACAGGGAGCTTTCTTT. This sequence encodes CSARDQVLRQGAFF.